This T cell receptor (beta chain) appears in the sequencing data of a study of siplizumab effects on memory and regulatory T cells. Repertoires were generated with immunoSEQ multiplex PCR, while TCRdb's copy carries only in-frame clones and drops some. The sample yields 100,000 to 110,000 clones, more than 90% seen once. This CDR3 has 15 amino acids. Looked up from germline, CDR1 is SGHRS and CDR2 is YFSETQ. After removal of 2 bases from V and 2 bases from J, the junction contained 3 bases not matched to a gene. General observations from the study: Naive T cells appeared more varied than memory cells and looked like key alloresponse contributors. Mappable alloreactive CD4+ clones came from Treg cells roughly 65% of the time on average with siplizumab, against 25% to 30% in controls. A minor fraction of alloreactive clones, and no more, mapped to unstimulated subsets.

To note about this clone: Antigen unknown.

The origin of this receptor is a human donor in good health. This sequence joins TRBV5-1 and TRBJ2-5, with 10 positions matching TRBD2. The sample consisted of CD4+ T cells sorted from blood. CDR3 in amino acids: CASSFSGGPQETQYF. Written as DNA, the CDR3 is TGCGCCAGCAGCTTTAGCGGGGGGCCACAAGAGACCCAGTACTTC.